These T cell receptor beta chains were read from a single sample in a study of T cell responses to AZD1222 COVID-19 vaccine. TCRdb's copy holds only in-frame clones and misses some; the assay was immunoSEQ multiplex PCR. The top ten hold just under 10% of the sample, which has approximately 110,000 clones, more than 85% seen once. The starting material was peripheral blood, obtained on day 0 of AZD1222 vaccination. These receptors all come from an adult in good health. The CDR3 runs from the conserved cysteine through the conserved F or W.

>TRBV2|TRBJ1-5
CASSSGGIQPQHF
>TRBV27|TRBJ2-5
CASRRLAGGKETQYF
>TRBV2|TRBJ2-7
CASSDFSQREYF
>TRBV30|TRBJ1-6
CAWGSSYNSPLHF
>TRBV11-3|TRBJ2-3
CASSLQGSTDTQYF
>TRBV28|TRBJ2-7
CASSFPGGSYEQYF
>TRBV5-5|TRBJ2-7
CASSLRGTYTYEQYF
>TRBV7-8|TRBJ2-3
CASSQTGAGSPDTQYF
>TRBV11-3|TRBJ2-3
CASSLRGRRSDTQYF
>TRBV5-4|TRBJ2-6
CASSLGGPGANVLTF
>TRBV6-6|TRBJ2-7
CASSYSAQYEQYF
>TRBV7-6|TRBJ2-6
CASSLDHSGANVLTF
>TRBV19|TRBJ1-1
CASSIDRQSREAFF
>TRBV18|TRBJ1-4
CASSPIASETNEKLFF
>TRBV3-1/TRBV3-2|TRBJ2-7
CASSQSPGTGFLYF